The 23 T cell receptor beta chains below all came from one sample that was sequenced in a study of blood T cell repertoires in COVID-19. Some clones are missing from TCRdb's copy, which holds only in-frame ones; the method was immunoSEQ multiplex PCR. The sample holds tens of thousands of clones, 89% seen once. The sample was peripheral blood. The source of these receptors is a man between 65 and 79 years old with active or convalescent COVID-19.

The chain is built from TRBV6-5 and TRBJ1-2; TRBD1 agrees at 8 bases. The germline CDR1 and CDR2 sequences are MNHEY and SVGAGI. Losses at the gene ends were 4 bases for V and 5 bases for J; bases not matched to a gene: 3. The CDR3 has 13 amino acids. CDR3 sequence reads: CASSFTGGYGYTF. The CDR3, as DNA: TGTGCCAGCAGTTTTACAGGGGGGTATGGCTACACCTTC.

This rearrangement joins TRBV2 to TRBJ1-2, with D perhaps matching TRBD1 (5 bases). The CDR3 length is 14 residues. CDR1 is SNHLY, CDR2 FYNNEI, per germline. With 1 base removed from V and 6 bases from J, the gap between germline ends came to 12 bases. The CDR3: CASSEGWGVDGYTF. In nucleotides, the CDR3 is TGTGCCAGCAGTGAAGGGTGGGGGGTGGATGGCTACACCTTC. Supplemented by reference TRBV2 and TRBJ1-2, the full variable domain reads EPEVTQTPSHQVTQMGQEVILRCVPISNHLYFYWYRQILGQKVEFLVSFYNNEISEKSEIFDDQFSVERPDGSNFTLKIRSTKLEDSAMYFCASSEGWGVDGYTFGSGTRLTVV.

This clone occurred once. The chain links TRBV2 to TRBJ2-5, with 9 positions matching TRBD1. The ends lost 7 bases at V and 6 bases at J; junction bases unmatched: 6. This CDR3 is built from 13 residues. The V gene's germline CDR1 is SNHLY and CDR2 FYNNEI. CDR3 sequence (DNA): TGTGCCAGCACCCCGGACAGGGGACAGACCCAGTACTTC. Translation: CASTPDRGQTQYF. Full variable domain (missing parts from reference TRBV2 and TRBJ2-5): EPEVTQTPSHQVTQMGQEVILRCVPISNHLYFYWYRQILGQKVEFLVSFYNNEISEKSEIFDDQFSVERPDGSNFTLKIRSTKLEDSAMYFCASTPDRGQTQYFGPGTRLLVL.

The rearrangement joins TRBV18 to TRBJ1-2; D is uncertain. There are 12 residues in the CDR3. Trimming took 6 bases from V and 4 from J, leaving 9 bases between them. Germline V gives CDR1 KGHSH, CDR2 LQKENI. CDR3 sequence: CASSPDTYGYTF. The CDR3 DNA sequence: TGTGCCAGCTCTCCTGACACCTATGGCTACACCTTC. The whole variable domain, filled in from reference TRBV18 and TRBJ1-2, reads NAGVMQNPRHLVRRRGQEARLRCSPMKGHSHVYWYRQLPEEGLKFMVYLQKENIIDESGMPKERFSAEFPKEGPSILRIQQVVRGDSAAYFCASSPDTYGYTFGSGTRLTVV.

The J gene is TRBJ2-7, the V gene TRBV6-6, with TRBD1 identical over 8 bases. This CDR3 contains 16 residues. Germline V lookup: CDR1 MNHNY, CDR2 SVGAGI (reference sequence). V lost 6 bases, J lost 1 base, and 11 bases stayed unmatched. The CDR3 DNA reads as TGTGCCAGCAGCCGCAACTCCGGGACAGGATCCTACGAGCAGTACTTC. It specifies CASSRNSGTGSYEQYF.

This chain uses TRBV11-2 with TRBJ1-2; D gene uncertain. The CDR3 spans 15 residues. Trimming shortened V by 2 bases and J by 8 bases, and 18 bases separated the two germline ends. Germline V gives CDR1 SGHAT, CDR2 FQNNGV. CDR3 DNA sequence: TGTGCCAGCAGCTTAAGTCGACATCTGGATGGGGGCTACACCTTC. This gives the protein CASSLSRHLDGGYTF.

This chain uses TRBV21-1 with TRBJ2-7; TRBD1, the table's D call, lacks a check against the DNA. TRBV21-1 is a documented pseudogene. The CDR3 sequence is 16 residues long. Written as DNA, the CDR3 is TGTGCCAGCAGGATAATACTGGACAGGGGCCGCTACGAGCAGTACTTC. Translated: CASRIILDRGRYEQYF.

The V gene is TRBV10-3, the J gene TRBJ2-2, with D tentatively TRBD1 (5 bases). This CDR3 is 15 amino acids long. CDR1 and CDR2 (germline): ENHRY, SYGVKD. V lost 3 bases to trimming and J lost 4 bases, with 12 bases between them. This chain's CDR3 is CAISDLRTTTGELFF. The CDR3 nucleotides read TGTGCCATCAGTGATCTCAGGACAACCACCGGGGAGCTGTTTTTT.

The chain has TRBV2 and TRBJ2-3, with 14 bases aligning to TRBD2. The CDR3 runs 16 residues. With V trimmed by 5 bases and J by 6 bases, 7 bases remained unmatched. Germline V CDR1 and CDR2: SNHLY, FYNNEI. The CDR3 sequence: CASSSGLAGGADTQYF. The CDR3, as DNA: TGTGCCAGCAGTAGCGGACTAGCGGGGGGAGCCGATACGCAGTATTTT.

CDR3 protein: CASSVLAGGGNEQFF. CDR3 nucleotide sequence: TGTGCCAGTAGTGTATTAGCGGGGGGTGGGAATGAGCAGTTCTTC. The J gene is TRBJ2-1, the V gene TRBV19; 10 positions match TRBD2. Trimming at V came to 5 bases and at J to 7 bases, leaving 8 bases not matched to a gene. Germline assignment: CDR1 LNHDA and CDR2 SQIVND (reference sequence). This CDR3 is 15 amino acids long.

This chain uses TRBV9 with TRBJ1-6; D call uncertain. CDR1 and CDR2 from the germline V gene are SGDLS and YYNGEE. The V end was cut by 3 bases, the J end by 7 bases, with 11 bases between. The CDR3 covers 14 residues. The CDR3 sequence: CASSGLATNSPLHF. DNA of the CDR3: TGTGCCAGCAGCGGTCTGGCCACAAATTCACCCCTCCACTTT. The whole variable domain, filled in from reference TRBV9 and TRBJ1-6, reads DSGVTQTPKHLITATGQRVTLRCSPRSGDLSVYWYQQSLDQGLQFLIQYYNGEERAKGNILERFSAQQFPDLHSELNLSSLELGDSALYFCASSGLATNSPLHFGNGTRLTVT.

The chain uses TRBV9 and TRBJ2-3, with 7 bases fitting TRBD1. J lost 2 bases, V lost 1 base, and 4 bases had no gene match. The germline V gene has CDR1 SGDLS and CDR2 YYNGEE. This CDR3 is 15 amino acids long. The CDR3 coding sequence is TGTGCCAGCAGCGTAACCGGGACAGACACAGATACGCAGTATTTT. It specifies CASSVTGTDTDTQYF.

This sequence joins TRBV11-2 and TRBJ1-6, with D tentatively TRBD1 (5 bases). The germline gives CDR1 SGHAT, CDR2 FQNNGV. The CDR3 contains 15 residues. Deletions cut 4 bases from V and 9 bases from J, with 16 bases between. CDR3 DNA: TGTGCCAGCAGCTCGAGTGGTCTGGGGGGTTCACCCCTCCACTTT. Protein product: CASSSSGLGGSPLHF.

The chain couples TRBV4-3 to TRBJ1-4; a possible D gene is TRBD1 (5 bases). V was shortened by 4 bases and J by 5 bases, with 11 bases between the two germline ends. CDR1 LGHNA and CDR2 YSLEER come from the germline V gene. This CDR3 has 14 residues. For the CDR3, the DNA is TGCGCCAGCAGCCCTACCAGGGCGAATGAAAAACTGTTTTTT. Protein sequence: CASSPTRANEKLFF.

This clone showed up just once. This chain joins TRBV5-1 and TRBJ2-1; 11 bases align to TRBD2. This CDR3 has 16 residues. CDR1 is SGHRS and CDR2 is YFSETQ in the germline V gene. The V and J ends lost 4 bases and 7 bases, in that order; junction bases with no gene match: 10. CDR3 bases: TGCGCCAGCAGCAAATTAGCGGGGGGGCCTTTTAATGAGCAGTTCTTC. The encoded protein is CASSKLAGGPFNEQFF.

The chain has TRBV7-2 and TRBJ1-5; 11 bases agree with TRBD1. Germline CDR1 and CDR2: SGHTA and FQGNSA. Trimming cost V 3 bases and J 6 bases; bases outside gene matches: 4. The CDR3 is 15 residues long. CDR3 DNA sequence: TGTGCCAGCAGCTTTGGGACAGGGGGAGGTCAGCCCCAGCATTTT. Protein sequence: CASSFGTGGGQPQHF.

The rearrangement links TRBV24-1 to TRBJ1-1; 7 positions agree with TRBD1. The germline V gene encodes CDR1 KGHDR and CDR2 SFDVKD. The J segment lost 0 bases and the V segment lost 5 bases, leaving 2 bases of the junction unmatched. The CDR3 spans 14 residues. The DNA for the CDR3 is TGTGCCACCAGTGGGGGACAGTTGAACACTGAAGCTTTCTTT. It translates to CATSGGQLNTEAFF.

V gene TRBV18 combines with J gene TRBJ2-1; TRBD2 aligns across 8 bases. Trimming took 0 bases from V and 10 from J; bases not matched to a gene: 8. Germline CDR1 is KGHSH and CDR2 is LQKENI. The CDR3 covers 15 residues. The CDR3 DNA reads TGTGCCAGCTCACCACCCGGGACTAGTTGGTGGGAGCAGTTCTTC. It translates to CASSPPGTSWWEQFF.

The CDR3 spells CASSARPGNEQFF. Written as DNA, the CDR3 is TGTGCCAGCAGCGCAAGACCGGGCAATGAGCAGTTCTTC. This chain joins TRBV3-1 (or the pseudogene TRBV3-2) and TRBJ2-1; D call uncertain. CDR3 length: 13 amino acids. Germline loops: CDR1 LGHDT, CDR2 YNNKEL (reference sequence). The V gene lost 5 bases and the J gene lost 6 bases, with 11 bases spanning the gap.

This chain uses TRBV27 with TRBJ2-1; 7 bases are a match to TRBD1. Germline V gene lookup returns CDR1 MNHEY and CDR2 SMNVEV (reference sequence). V lost 6 bases to trimming and J lost 6 bases; unmatched junction nucleotides: 17. CDR3 size: 17 residues. The CDR3 spells CASSPIAGRGFSNEQFF. CDR3 coding DNA: TGTGCCAGCAGCCCTATCGCGGGCAGGGGGTTCAGCAATGAGCAGTTCTTC.

A few counts support this clone. The chain recombines TRBV6-1 with TRBJ2-2; TRBD2 is a possible D gene (5 bases). In germline, CDR1 is MNHNS, CDR2 SASEGT. Between the trimmed V and J ends, which lost 2 bases and 2 bases, there was a span of 30 bases. CDR3 length equals 22 residues. The CDR3 loop is CASSETRRRGLKFVFNTGELFF. In DNA form, the CDR3 reads TGTGCCAGCAGTGAAACCCGGCGCCGAGGACTCAAATTCGTATTTAACACCGGGGAGCTGTTTTTT.

This clone was seen once. The rearrangement joins TRBV2 to TRBJ2-7, with 9 bases that match TRBD1. Losses at the gene ends were 3 bases for V and 6 bases for J; bases not matched to a gene: 6. CDR3 length equals 14 residues. Germline lookup yields CDR1 SNHLY and CDR2 FYNNEI. The CDR3 reads CASSERGQGSEQYF. In DNA form, the CDR3 reads TGTGCCAGCAGTGAGCGAGGACAGGGGTCCGAGCAGTACTTC.

V is TRBV9 and J is TRBJ2-1; 9 bases agree with TRBD2. The CDR3 is 13 amino acids. After removal of 2 bases from V and 8 bases from J, the junction contained 2 bases not matched to a gene. Germline CDR1 and CDR2: SGDLS and YYNGEE. The CDR3 DNA reads TGTGCCAGCAGCGTCCCTAGCGGGGATGAGCAGTTCTTC. It yields the protein CASSVPSGDEQFF.